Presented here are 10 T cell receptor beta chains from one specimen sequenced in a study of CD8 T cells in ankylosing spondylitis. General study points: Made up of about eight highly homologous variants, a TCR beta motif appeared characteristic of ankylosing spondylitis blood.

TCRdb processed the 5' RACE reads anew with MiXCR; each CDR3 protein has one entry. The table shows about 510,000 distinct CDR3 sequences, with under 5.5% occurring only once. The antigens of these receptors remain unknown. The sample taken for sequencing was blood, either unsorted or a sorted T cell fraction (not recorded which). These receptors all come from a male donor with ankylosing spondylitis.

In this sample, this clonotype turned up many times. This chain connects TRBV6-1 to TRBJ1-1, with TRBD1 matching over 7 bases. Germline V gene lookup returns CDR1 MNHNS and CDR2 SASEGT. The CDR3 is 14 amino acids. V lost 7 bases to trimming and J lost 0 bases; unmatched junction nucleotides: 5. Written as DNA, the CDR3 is TGTGCCAGCAAGCGACAGGGAATGAACACTGAAGCTTTCTTT. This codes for CASKRQGMNTEAFF.

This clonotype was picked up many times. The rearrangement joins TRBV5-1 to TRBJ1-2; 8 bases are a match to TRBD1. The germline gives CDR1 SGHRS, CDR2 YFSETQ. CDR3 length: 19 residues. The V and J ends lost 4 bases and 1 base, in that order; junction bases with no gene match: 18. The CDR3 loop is CASSPDRARALTLNYGYTF. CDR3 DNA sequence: TGCGCCAGCAGCCCGGACAGGGCCCGCGCTTTAACTCTTAACTATGGCTACACCTTC.

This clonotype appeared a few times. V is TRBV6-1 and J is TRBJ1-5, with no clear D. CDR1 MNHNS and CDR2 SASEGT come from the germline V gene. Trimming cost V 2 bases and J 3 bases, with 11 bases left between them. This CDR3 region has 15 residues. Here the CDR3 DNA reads TGTGCCAGCAGTGAATATTCGGTTTTCAATCAGCCCCAGCATTTT. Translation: CASSEYSVFNQPQHF.

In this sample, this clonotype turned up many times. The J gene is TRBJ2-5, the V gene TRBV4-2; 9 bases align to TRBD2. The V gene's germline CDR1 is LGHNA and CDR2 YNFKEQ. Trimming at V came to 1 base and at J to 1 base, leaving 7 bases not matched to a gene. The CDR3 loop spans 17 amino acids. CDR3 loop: CASSQVGSGRFQETQYF. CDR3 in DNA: TGTGCCAGCAGCCAAGTTGGGAGCGGGAGGTTCCAAGAGACCCAGTACTTC.

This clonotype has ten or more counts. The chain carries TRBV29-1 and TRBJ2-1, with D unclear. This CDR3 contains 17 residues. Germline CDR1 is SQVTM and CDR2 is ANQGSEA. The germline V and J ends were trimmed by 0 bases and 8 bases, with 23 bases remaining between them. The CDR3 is CSVEELKDGWPQYEQFF. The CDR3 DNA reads TGCAGCGTTGAAGAACTAAAAGACGGGTGGCCCCAATATGAGCAGTTCTTC.

This CDR3 is CASSLGTGSEAFF. Here the CDR3 DNA reads TGTGCCAGCAGCTTGGGGACTGGTTCTGAAGCTTTCTTT. The chain combines TRBV7-9 with TRBJ1-1, with a weak D call TRBD1 (5 bases). The germline V gene encodes CDR1 SEHNR and CDR2 FQNEAQ (reference sequence). V shed 3 bases and J shed 6 bases, with 11 bases lying between them. The CDR3 is made up of 13 amino acids.

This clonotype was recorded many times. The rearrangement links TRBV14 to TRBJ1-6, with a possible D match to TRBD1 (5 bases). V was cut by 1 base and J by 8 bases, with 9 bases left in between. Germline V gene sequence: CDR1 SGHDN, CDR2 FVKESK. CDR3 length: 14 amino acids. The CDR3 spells CASSQGTRHSPLHF. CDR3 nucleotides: TGTGCCAGCAGCCAAGGGACACGGCATTCACCCCTCCACTTT.

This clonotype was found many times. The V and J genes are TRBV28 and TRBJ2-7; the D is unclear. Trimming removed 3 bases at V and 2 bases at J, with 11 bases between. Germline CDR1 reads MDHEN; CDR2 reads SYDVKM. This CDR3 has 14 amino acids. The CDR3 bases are TGTGCCAGCAGTTTCGGCGACGGAACCTACGAGCAGTACTTC. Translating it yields CASSFGDGTYEQYF.

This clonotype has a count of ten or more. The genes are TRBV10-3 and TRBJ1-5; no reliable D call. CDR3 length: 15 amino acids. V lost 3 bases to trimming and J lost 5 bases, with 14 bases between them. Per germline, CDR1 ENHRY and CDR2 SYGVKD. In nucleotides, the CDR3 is TGTGCCATCAGTGAATCGGTGCCCGGTGATCAGCCCCAGCATTTT. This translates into CAISESVPGDQPQHF.

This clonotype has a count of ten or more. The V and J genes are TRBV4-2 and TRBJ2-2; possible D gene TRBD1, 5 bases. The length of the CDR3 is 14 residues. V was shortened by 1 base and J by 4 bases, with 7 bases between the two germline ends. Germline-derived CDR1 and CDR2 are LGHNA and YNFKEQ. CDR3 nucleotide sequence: TGTGCCAGCAGCCAAGGGGGCATCACCGGGGAGCTGTTTTTT. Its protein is CASSQGGITGELFF.